The sequence of this TCR beta chain was determined in a study of blood T cell repertoires in COVID-19. Original data processing: The authors estimated nucleated cell counts from reference gene primer amplification. Profiled with immunoSEQ multiplex PCR; TCRdb holds only in-frame clones, not every one. V and J calls and clone size are given by that table; D and trimming were obtained from the DNA. This table has some 11,000 clones, less than 85% appearing once. Trimming removed 3 bases at V and 9 bases at J, with 10 bases between. Germline assignment: CDR1 MDHEN and CDR2 SYDVKM. The CDR3 runs to 12 residues.

The specimen was peripheral blood. The gene calls are TRBV28 and TRBJ2-3; D is undetermined. This TCR came from a human donor in a cohort sampled during active COVID-19. Here the CDR3 reads CASSLSWQTQYF. As DNA, the CDR3 is TGTGCCAGCAGTTTGTCCTGGCAAACGCAGTATTTT.